This entry concerns a single T cell receptor (beta chain). The sample holds a few counts of this clone. Which antigen it targets is not known. Base qualities are not provided; no much larger clone lies one nucleotide away. These data are taken from a study of blood T cell repertoires in COVID-19 (dated by TCRdb to the early 2020s). Concerning the study at large: Collaborator samples came from the United States, Italy and Spain and covered acute and convalescent phases of COVID-19. The material from the prospective study consisted of cDNA or gDNA derived from T cells, B-cell-depleted T cells, or PBMCs. Subjects who had been exposed to COVID-19, were actively infected with it, or had recovered from it provided the deeply sampled blood TCRbeta repertoires that made up the dataset. A freely available public database, intended as a resource for researchers studying the immune response to SARS-CoV-2, is where the repertoires were released. The samples were drawn from the first 160 participants of the ongoing ImmuneRACE study and from some 1,300 subjects provided by 6 global collaborators. A de-identified subject ID, COVID-19 status, age in years and sex were almost always included in the sample metadata. Where HLA class I and class II types were available, the types were taken from metadata supplied by the sample provider, not from assay-based typing.

General study outcomes and caveats: Clinical and demographic metadata were provided uncurated, with the amount varying by source and participant.

TCRbeta CDR3 regions were amplified from genomic DNA by means of the immunoSEQ Assay, a bias-controlled multiplex PCR. The original methods were these. Within the assay, amplification of reference gene primers was used to estimate how many nucleated cells each sample contained. Sequence reads were collapsed and filtered to measure the absolute abundance of every unique TCRbeta CDR3 rearrangement. For each sample, productive Simpson clonality was calculated as the square root of Simpson's diversity index across productive rearrangements. TCRdb retrieved this table from immuneACCESS and kept in-frame rearrangements only. Not all clones are present; in checked studies, unresolved V genes account for under half, and no reason is known for the remainder. D and trimming were read from the DNA, whereas the V and J calls and clone size are those reported in that table. The table for this sample lists 300,000 or so clones; around four fifths of them were counted only once. The ten top clones hold about 4% of the sample.

The CDR3 runs 15 residues from the cysteine to the phenylalanine. Just CDR3 DNA is preserved here, 45 bases in frame from base 1. The V end gives up 1 base and the J end 8 bases, leaving 5 bases in the junction not matched to a gene. For CDR1 and CDR2, the germline V gene (reference sequence) lists SGHNT and YYREEE. Each collaborating institution followed its own protocols to collect whole blood in K2EDTA tubes. Collaborator samples were shipped for TCRbeta analysis as frozen whole blood, isolated PBMCs, or DNA extracted from either sample type. The receptor was derived from a woman in her forties or fifties with active or convalescent COVID-19. Material: peripheral blood. This sequence uses TRBV5-4 and TRBJ1-6; a stretch of 8 junction bases matches TRBD1. The bases are TGTGCCAGCAGCTTGCGGCAGGGGGCGGATTCACCCCTCCACTTT. Its coded protein is CASSLRQGADSPLHF.